These T cell receptor beta chains were read from a single sample in a study of cytomegalovirus exposure and HLA in healthy donors. Method: immunoSEQ multiplex PCR; TCRdb's copy keeps in-frame clones and lacks some. The data contain 120,000 or so clones, 70% to 90% of them seen just once; the ten biggest clones take up 1.5% to 2%. Sample: PBMCs. These receptors all stem from a woman younger than 30 in good health and CMV-seronegative. The CDR3 runs from the conserved cysteine through the conserved F or W. A D gene is named only where the DNA matches it firmly. The size of a clone is reported for some rows only, either as once, few or many, or as a class for expanded clones.

V gene: TRBV12-5; D gene: TRBD1; clone size: .; J gene: TRBJ1-1; CDR3 DNA: TGTGCTAGTGGTTTGGCTACAGGGGGCCCCACGAACACTGAAGCTTTCTTT; CDR3 protein: CASGLATGGPTNTEAFF
V gene: TRBV28; D gene: .; clone size: .; J gene: TRBJ2-1; CDR3 DNA: TGTGCCAGCAGCAGGACTATTTACAATGAGCAGTTCTTC; CDR3 protein: CASSRTIYNEQFF
V gene: TRBV18; D gene: TRBD2; clone size: .; J gene: TRBJ2-7; CDR3 DNA: TGTGCCAGTAGGACTAGCGGATTGTACGAGCAGTACTTC; CDR3 protein: CASRTSGLYEQYF
V gene: TRBV6-4; D gene: .; clone size: .; J gene: TRBJ2-5; CDR3 DNA: TGTGCCAGCAGCGTAGATCCGCAAGAGACCCAGTACTTC; CDR3 protein: CASSVDPQETQYF
V gene: TRBV6-6; D gene: .; clone size: .; J gene: TRBJ2-7; CDR3 DNA: TGTGCCAGCACTCGTGCCGGCTACGAGCAGTACTTC; CDR3 protein: CASTRAGYEQYF
V gene: TRBV6-9; D gene: TRBD2; clone size: .; J gene: TRBJ2-1; CDR3 DNA: TGTGCCAGCAGTGCCTCGACTAGCGGGAGGGCCCCATTAGAGCAGTTCTTC; CDR3 protein: CASSASTSGRAPLEQFF
V gene: TRBV6-5; D gene: .; clone size: .; J gene: TRBJ2-3; CDR3 DNA: TGTGCCAGCAGGAGGGCTAGCACAGATACGCAGTATTTT; CDR3 protein: CASRRASTDTQYF
V gene: TRBV11-2; D gene: .; clone size: .; J gene: TRBJ2-5; CDR3 DNA: TGTGCCAGCAGCCCGAGGGGGTGGGGCCAGTACTTC; CDR3 protein: CASSPRGWGQYF
V gene: TRBV5-8; D gene: .; clone size: .; J gene: TRBJ1-2; CDR3 DNA: TGTGCCAGCAGCTTGGGGAGGGGCGGCTATGGCTACACCTTC; CDR3 protein: CASSLGRGGYGYTF
V gene: TRBV28; D gene: .; clone size: .; J gene: TRBJ1-2; CDR3 DNA: TGTGCCAGCAGTTTAACATTGGGTGCAGGGAACAGCGGCTACACCTTC; CDR3 protein: CASSLTLGAGNSGYTF
V gene: TRBV18; D gene: .; clone size: .; J gene: TRBJ2-7; CDR3 DNA: TGTGCCAGCTCACCCCAAGGGGGAGACTACGAGCAGTACTTC; CDR3 protein: CASSPQGGDYEQYF
V gene: TRBV5-8; D gene: TRBD1; clone size: .; J gene: TRBJ1-1; CDR3 DNA: TGTGCCAGCAGCCTGGGACAGGGGGCCACTGAAGCTTTCTTT; CDR3 protein: CASSLGQGATEAFF
V gene: TRBV6-1; D gene: .; clone size: .; J gene: TRBJ1-1; CDR3 DNA: TGTGCCAGCAGTGATTTGGGGGGTATGGACACTGAAGCTTTCTTT; CDR3 protein: CASSDLGGMDTEAFF
V gene: TRBV27; D gene: TRBD1; clone size: .; J gene: TRBJ2-2; CDR3 DNA: TGTGCCAGCAGAATAGGACAGGGGAACACCGGGGAGCTGTTTTTT; CDR3 protein: CASRIGQGNTGELFF
V gene: TRBV28; D gene: .; clone size: .; J gene: TRBJ2-7; CDR3 DNA: TGTGCCAGCAGTTACCCCCCGGGTGCAGGGCGCTCCTACGAGCAGTACTTC; CDR3 protein: CASSYPPGAGRSYEQYF
V gene: TRBV28; D gene: TRBD2; clone size: .; J gene: TRBJ2-5; CDR3 DNA: TGTGCCAGCCGCAGGGGATTAGCGGGGCAAGAGACCCAGTACTTC; CDR3 protein: CASRRGLAGQETQYF
V gene: TRBV11-3; D gene: TRBD1; clone size: .; J gene: TRBJ2-7; CDR3 DNA: TGTGCCAGCAGCTCCACCGCAGGGGGCCACTACGAGCAGTACTTC; CDR3 protein: CASSSTAGGHYEQYF
V gene: TRBV30; D gene: .; clone size: many; J gene: TRBJ1-1; CDR3 DNA: TGTGCCTGGAATTTCGGACAGATAAACACTGAAGCTTTCTTT; CDR3 protein: CAWNFGQINTEAFF
V gene: TRBV9; D gene: .; clone size: .; J gene: TRBJ1-1; CDR3 DNA: TGTGCCAGCAGCCTCCGGACAGACACTGAAGCTTTCTTT; CDR3 protein: CASSLRTDTEAFF
V gene: TRBV5-4; D gene: TRBD2; clone size: few; J gene: TRBJ2-1; CDR3 DNA: TGTGCCAGCAGCTTGGGGACTAGCGGGAGTTACAATGAGCAGTTCTTC; CDR3 protein: CASSLGTSGSYNEQFF
V gene: TRBV7-9; D gene: TRBD1; clone size: .; J gene: TRBJ2-7; CDR3 DNA: TGTGCCACCGGACAGGGGGCATACGAGCAGTACTTC; CDR3 protein: CATGQGAYEQYF
V gene: TRBV7-3; D gene: TRBD2; clone size: .; J gene: TRBJ2-1; CDR3 DNA: TGTGCCAGCAGCTTAAGCGGGAGAAGTGAGCAGTTCTTC; CDR3 protein: CASSLSGRSEQFF
V gene: TRBV5-5; D gene: .; clone size: .; J gene: TRBJ1-5; CDR3 DNA: TGTGCCAGCAGCCCACTAACGGGGAATCAGCCCCAGCATTTT; CDR3 protein: CASSPLTGNQPQHF